This T cell receptor beta chain was documented in a study of blood T cell repertoires in COVID-19. About the research overall: Italy, Spain and the United States were the sources of the convalescent and acute COVID-19 samples. T cells, B-cell-depleted T cells, or PBMCs supplied cDNA or gDNA.

Trimming cost V 0 bases and J 0 bases, with 6 bases left between them. The CDR3 runs 14 residues. Germline CDR1 and CDR2: SGHRS and YFSETQ. This clone was seen only once. In the original processing: Amplified reference gene primers provided the basis for estimating nucleated cell counts. Sequenced by immunoSEQ multiplex PCR; TCRdb stores in-frame clones only, minus some. V and J calls and clone size are given by that table; D and trimming were obtained from the DNA. The table includes under 140,000 clones, about 70% detected once. V usage is TRBV5-1 and J usage is TRBJ1-1; no definite D call. This TCR came from a woman in her sixties or seventies with acute or convalescent COVID-19. Specimen: peripheral blood. The DNA for the CDR3 is TGCGCCAGCAGCTTGGACAGAATGAACACTGAAGCTTTCTTT. Encoded protein: CASSLDRMNTEAFF.